These 23 T cell receptor beta chains were all obtained from the same sample, sequenced in a study of T cells expressing NK-cell markers. TCRdb re-called the 5' RACE reads and shows each CDR3 protein once, DNA omitted. This sample's clone table lists some 140,000 distinct CDR3 sequences. Sequenced sample: blood T cells: a sorted CD56 or NKG2C T cell subset, CD4+ or CD8+ T cells, or bulk PBMC T cells (not recorded which). All receptors derive from a woman aged 50 to 60 in good health.

The rearrangement uses TRBV4-1 and TRBJ2-7; there is no DNA to check the TCRdb D call of TRBD1. CDR3 length: 14 amino acids. The germline V gene has CDR1 MGHRA and CDR2 YSYEKL. The CDR3 reads CASSPRQGPGEQYF.

V usage is TRBV19 and J usage is TRBJ2-7; the TCRdb D gene call, TRBD2, has no DNA to confirm it. The CDR3 has 15 residues. In germline, CDR1 is LNHDA, CDR2 SQIVND (reference sequence). The CDR3 protein is CASSHRAGGPYEQYF.

The chain's CDR3 is CASSYPGPNEKLFF. The gene calls are TRBV6-6 and TRBJ1-4. In germline, CDR1 is MNHNY, CDR2 SVGAGI (reference sequence). This CDR3 is 14 amino acids long.

V usage is TRBV3-1 and J usage is TRBJ2-1; absent DNA, TCRdb's TRBD1 call cannot be checked. The CDR3 sequence is 17 residues long. Germline-derived CDR1 and CDR2 are LGHDT and YNNKEL (reference sequence). CDR3 region: CASSQDGVARGYNEQFF.

This chain connects TRBV14 to TRBJ2-1; TCRdb picks TRBD2, but there is no DNA to check that call. The CDR3 is 16 residues long. Per germline, CDR1 SGHDN and CDR2 FVKESK. The chain's CDR3 is CASSATGTINSYEQFF.

The V and J genes are TRBV20-1 and TRBJ2-2; TCRdb's D call of TRBD1 is untestable without DNA. Germline V gives CDR1 DFQATT, CDR2 SNEGSKA (reference sequence). This CDR3 region has 15 residues. CDR3 protein: CSASQVGTGTGELFF.

The CDR3 sequence: CASSFSAGSYEQYF. The chain links TRBV19 to TRBJ2-7; TCRdb names TRBD2, which stays unverified in the absence of DNA. Germline V gives CDR1 LNHDA, CDR2 SQIVND (reference sequence). The CDR3 has 14 residues.

The CDR3 sequence: CASSQFFNYGYTF. This rearrangement joins TRBV16 to TRBJ1-2. CDR3 size: 13 residues. CDR1 and CDR2 (germline): KGHSY, FQNENV.

The chain employs TRBV4-1 and TRBJ1-1; TCRdb outputs TRBD1, but without DNA this stays unchecked. The CDR3 is 13 residues long. Germline CDR1 reads MGHRA; CDR2 reads YSYEKL. CDR3: CASSQVRGTEAFF.

This chain joins TRBV9 and TRBJ2-2. The CDR3 is made up of 12 amino acids. CDR1 SGDLS and CDR2 YYNGEE come from the germline V gene. This CDR3 reads CASRKGVGELFF. Using reference TRBV9 and TRBJ2-2 for the parts outside the CDR3, the full variable domain is DSGVTQTPKHLITATGQRVTLRCSPRSGDLSVYWYQQSLDQGLQFLIQYYNGEERAKGNILERFSAQQFPDLHSELNLSSLELGDSALYFCASRKGVGELFFGEGSRLTVL.

The genes are TRBV19 and TRBJ2-5; as DNA is missing, the TRBD2 call by TCRdb cannot be tested. Germline V gives CDR1 LNHDA, CDR2 SQIVND (reference sequence). CDR3 length: 13 amino acids. This CDR3 is CASSQSLQETQYF.

The V and J genes are TRBV5-1 and TRBJ2-1; TCRdb gives TRBD1 as the D gene, but with no DNA this cannot be confirmed. There are 12 residues in the CDR3. From germline, CDR1 is SGHRS and CDR2 YFSETQ. CDR3 loop: CVEGQGDREQFF.

The rearrangement joins TRBV7-9 to TRBJ2-5. Looked up from germline, CDR1 is SEHNR and CDR2 is FQNEAQ (reference sequence). This CDR3 contains 17 residues. The CDR3: CASSLGDDPRSRETQYF.

The chain carries TRBV5-6 and TRBJ2-3; absent DNA, TCRdb's TRBD2 call cannot be checked. CDR3 length: 15 residues. Germline-derived CDR1 and CDR2 are SGHDT and YYEEEE. The chain's CDR3 is CASLEGVAGPDTQYF.

This rearrangement joins TRBV20-1 to TRBJ1-2; TCRdb selects TRBD1, and the lack of DNA leaves this call unchecked. The CDR3 is made up of 14 amino acids. CDR1 and CDR2 (germline): DFQATT, SNEGSKA (reference sequence). CDR3 residues: CSARDLTGLSGYTF.

The chain combines TRBV11-2 with TRBJ1-2; TCRdb names TRBD1, which stays unverified in the absence of DNA. CDR1 SGHAT and CDR2 FQNNGV come from the germline V gene. The CDR3 runs 13 residues. The CDR3 region is CASSSTGVSGYTF.

This chain links TRBV13 with TRBJ1-2; TCRdb reports TRBD1, a call that lacks DNA to check it against. Per the germline V gene, CDR1 is PRHDT and CDR2 is FYEKMQ (reference sequence). The CDR3 has 14 amino acids. Here the CDR3 reads CASSQDRAGSGYTF.

The chain joins TRBV7-9 to TRBJ2-1; no DNA is available, so the TRBD2 call from TCRdb remains unchecked. This CDR3 spans 17 amino acids. From germline, CDR1 is SEHNR and CDR2 FQNEAQ (reference sequence). The CDR3 spells CASSPYRGGGTGNEQFF.

V usage is TRBV25-1 and J usage is TRBJ2-7; TCRdb returns TRBD1, unconfirmable since there is no DNA. CDR1 is MGHDK and CDR2 is SYGVNS in the germline V gene. The CDR3 is 13 residues long. The CDR3: CASATGTKYEQYF.

This chain joins TRBV27 and TRBJ2-7. The length of the CDR3 is 13 residues. Germline CDR1 reads MNHEY; CDR2 reads SMNVEV (reference sequence). CDR3 protein: CASSSQTFYEQYF.

The chain employs TRBV5-1 and TRBJ2-5; TCRdb gives TRBD1 as the D gene, but with no DNA this cannot be confirmed. CDR1 and CDR2 (germline): SGHRS, YFSETQ. This CDR3 is built from 16 residues. The CDR3 sequence is CASSPERVTRGETQYF.

CDR3 protein: CASSLEPMGRTDTQYF. The chain joins TRBV7-9 to TRBJ2-3. CDR1 SEHNR and CDR2 FQNEAQ come from the germline V gene (reference sequence). This CDR3 comprises 16 residues. The entire variable domain, with the rest obtained from reference TRBV7-9 and TRBJ2-3, is as follows: DTGVSQNPRHKITKRGQNVTFRCDPISEHNRLYWYRQTLGQGPEFLTYFQNEAQLEKSRLLSDRFSAERPKGSFSTLEIQRTEQGDSAMYLCASSLEPMGRTDTQYFGPGTRLTVL.

This chain joins TRBV14 and TRBJ1-3; checking the TCRdb D call of TRBD1 is not possible without DNA. Per the germline V gene, CDR1 is SGHDN and CDR2 is FVKESK. The CDR3 is 16 residues long. CDR3 residues: CASSQETGFSGNTIYF.